This TCR beta chain originates from a study of shared clonotypes between healthy human individuals (dated by TCRdb to the early 2020s). Describing the broader study: The cohort comprised a couple of women and a few men aged 18 to 49 years. For each donor, CD4 naive and CD4 memory were each given three plates, CD8 naive was given two plates, and CD8 memory was given one plate. The study deeply sequenced blood TCR repertoires of 5 or 6 healthy adults to estimate repertoire size and the extent of clonotype sharing between individuals. To increase sequencing depth and limit assay-specific biases, TCR repertoire library preparation and sequencing were carried out by different laboratories using diverse techniques. Per donor, leukapheresis produced somewhere between about 0.8 and 9 billion PBMCs.

The CDR3, cysteine through phenylalanine, is 15 amino acids long. Just the 45-base CDR3 DNA is kept, in frame starting at base 1. Looking up the germline V gene (reference sequence) yields CDR1 MNHEY and CDR2 SMNVEV. Deletion took 3 bases off V and 0 bases off J, with a span of 11 bases between the germline ends. Study-wide conclusions, independent of this receptor: Across a handful of donors, roughly 5.4% of naive CD4, approximately 3.6% of naive CD8, 2.3% of memory CD4, and 0.4% to 0.45% of memory CD8 clonotypes were shared. Even with the large sequencing depth, rarefaction of the sorted-subset datasets indicated that sequencing was incomplete. The small number of donors limited the genetic and exposure-history diversity represented. Only blood was sampled, and tissue TCR repertoires likely differ from those in blood. Clonotypes shared by all four sorted-subset donors showed higher generation probabilities than non-shared clonotypes. Pairwise subsampling indicated that sequencing depth was expected to affect the degree of clonotype sharing among donors. Estimated clonotype richness was generally larger for naive than for memory subsets.

Worth noting for this clone: Which antigen it targets is not known. Base qualities are not at hand, and no much larger clone is one base apart.

TCR CDR3 regions were amplified from genomic DNA by multiplex PCR using the deep immunoSEQ assay. Extracted genomic DNA from each cell subset was distributed evenly across all wells of several immunoSEQ 96-well plates, and each plate was treated as a replicate. For sorted subsets, 150 to 250 ng of genomic DNA, equivalent to some 33,000 T cell genomes, went into each replicate PCR. Purified libraries were measured with a Qubit 3.0 fluorometer, size-checked on a Bioanalyzer 2100, and measured again with the KAPA Library Quantification kit. Every immunoSEQ 96-well plate was sequenced on a dedicated single-read 150-cycle Illumina NextSeq 550 flow cell. The original pipeline was this. Because the immunoSEQ output held only junctional sequences and lacked quality scores, the filtering could not match the filtering applied to full-length reads. Sequences were annotated with PyIR, a Python wrapper for IgBLAST v1.9, and V/J genes and CDR3 were assigned using IMGT germline references. Reads were filtered out if the reads had weak V/J assignments (E-value above 1e-6), no CDR3, stop codons, out-of-frame junctions, or ambiguous translated residues. A V3J clonotype was defined by an identical inferred V gene, J gene, and CDR3 amino acid sequence. Percentage overlap between repertoires was calculated by dividing the number of shared unique clonotypes by the size of the smaller repertoire. Richness of each repertoire was evaluated using RTK rarefaction, the Chao1 estimator, and Recon v2.1 estimates of unobserved clonotypes. Generation probabilities were computed with OLGA for all TCRbeta clonotypes obtained by the gDNA method from a few donors. TCRdb stores this immuneACCESS table with in-frame sequences only. Part of the clones is absent; in the studies checked, under half of the shortfall reflects unresolved V genes, and no reason is known for the rest. D and trimming were read from the DNA, whereas the V and J calls and clone size are those reported in that table. The sample table shows about 600,000 clones, and about 98% are seen once. Together, the top ten hold 0.3% to 0.35% of the sample.

CD8 naive samples were CD45RO-negative cells positively selected for CCR7, giving a CD45RA+CCR7+ population that excluded TemRA cells. Donors were healthy HIV-negative adults with no recently reported acute infections or vaccinations. Every donor was a Caucasian adult living in Nashville, Tennessee, USA. After blood collection by leukapheresis, PBMCs were isolated using Ficoll-Histopaque density gradient centrifugation and then cryopreserved in the vapor phase of liquid nitrogen. Purity and quantity of every magnetically sorted T cell population were checked by analytical flow cytometry. Genomic DNA was isolated from every sorted fraction and measured by UV absorbance on a Nanodrop 2000c.

This sequence originates from a man aged 30 to 45 in good health. The rearrangement combines TRBV27 with TRBJ1-2, with no reliable assignment of the D segment. The sample consisted of naive CD8+ T cells sorted from blood. The sample's cell subset or site label, decoded: CD45RA+CCR7+. The nucleotides read TGTGCCAGCAGTTTGTTTGGCGGAGCTAACTATGGCTACACCTTC. Translated, it reads CASSLFGGANYGYTF.